The 2 T cell receptor beta chains reported below all come from one sample, sequenced in a study of identical twins. TCRdb fed the 5' RACE reads into MiXCR, producing one record per CDR3 protein. Of around 290,000 distinct CDR3 sequences listed, roughly 10% are singletons. This sample also belongs to another study, concerning yellow fever vaccine responses in identical twins.

Input material: CD8+ T cells sorted from blood. The receptors derive from a woman in her late teens or twenties in good health.

This clonotype appeared a few times. The J gene is TRBJ2-1, the V gene TRBV2; weak D call: TRBD2 (6 bases). Per germline, CDR1 SNHLY and CDR2 FYNNEI. CDR3 length: 11 amino acids. The V end lost 10 bases, the J end lost 8 bases, and 12 bases lay between the germline ends. DNA for the CDR3: TGTGCCACCGGGACTCCCGATGAGCAGTTCTTC. Translation gives CATGTPDEQFF.

The chain uses TRBV4-1 and TRBJ2-2, with 8 bases aligning to TRBD1. Germline assignment: CDR1 MGHRA and CDR2 YSYEKL. CDR3 length equals 19 residues. Germline trimming cut 0 bases from V and 4 bases from J; bases unmatched to any gene: 13. CDR3 sequence reads: CASSQEGSGETGVTGELFF. CDR3 in DNA: TGCGCCAGCAGCCAAGAAGGATCAGGGGAGACAGGGGTCACCGGGGAGCTGTTTTTT.